Listed below are T cell receptor beta chains from one sample, sequenced in a study of blood T cells in healthy people across ages. MiXCR, run by TCRdb on the 5' RACE reads, gives a single entry per CDR3 protein. The sample lists some 790,000 distinct CDR3 sequences, more than 25% seen once, with approximately 15% in the top ten. The sample comprised blood. The source of these receptors is a woman of 80 years or more in good health. Each CDR3 is given with its conserved first and last residue. D genes are given only for firm matches. Size tells how often a clone was seen (once, few, many) or the class of an expanded clone, and some rows leave it out.

V gene	D gene	J gene	clone size	CDR3 DNA	CDR3 protein
TRBV19	.	TRBJ2-2	.	TGTGCCAGTAGACCGGGGGTGAACACCGGGGAGCTGTTTTTT	CASRPGVNTGELFF
TRBV18	.	TRBJ2-1	many	TGTGCCAGCTCACCACCGGGGACCTCGTACGAGTTCTTC	CASSPPGTSYEFF
TRBV19	.	TRBJ2-7	.	TGTGCCAGTAGTATGAACAGGGCCTACGAGCAGTACTTC	CASSMNRAYEQYF
TRBV6-5	.	TRBJ1-2	few	TGTGCCAGCAGACGGACGGGGATAGAGGGCTATGGCTACACCTTC	CASRRTGIEGYGYTF
TRBV4-1	.	TRBJ1-2	many	TGCGCCAGCAGCCAAGGTTTTAAGGGCAGGAGTAACTATGGCTACACCTTC	CASSQGFKGRSNYGYTF
TRBV7-2	TRBD1	TRBJ1-6	.	TGTGCCAGCAGCTCTAGACAGGGTTATTCACCCCTCCACTTT	CASSSRQGYSPLHF
TRBV11-2	.	TRBJ2-3	many	TGTGCCAGCAGCTCAACAGTGAGGTCCACAGATACGCAGTATTTT	CASSSTVRSTDTQYF
TRBV13	.	TRBJ1-1	many	TGTGCCAGCAGCCCTGGGAGGGGAGGCACTGAAGCTTTCTTT	CASSPGRGGTEAFF
TRBV13	.	TRBJ2-1	few	TGTGCCAGCAGCCCGACGTGGGGGGAGCACTCCTACAATGAGCAGTTCTTC	CASSPTWGEHSYNEQFF
TRBV6-5	.	TRBJ1-4	many	TGTGCCAGCAGTCCCGACAGGACGGGCGAAAAACTGTTTTTT	CASSPDRTGEKLFF
TRBV2	.	TRBJ2-5	few	TGTGCCAGCAAGGGGGAGGGTTCAGAGACCCAGTACTTC	CASKGEGSETQYF
TRBV10-1	.	TRBJ2-5	.	TGCGCCAGCAGTGAGGAGATAGCGATGGGCCAGTACTTC	CASSEEIAMGQYF
TRBV7-2	TRBD2	TRBJ2-4	many	TGTGCCAGCAGCTTATCGGGCGGGGGGGGCCGAAACATTCAGTACTTC	CASSLSGGGGRNIQYF
TRBV7-2	.	TRBJ1-1	.	TGTGCCAGCAGACGACAGAAGAACACTGAAGCTTTCTTT	CASRRQKNTEAFF
TRBV6-6	TRBD1	TRBJ1-4	.	TGTGCCAGCAGCCTCCGGGACAGCCTTACTAATGAAAAACTGTTTTTT	CASSLRDSLTNEKLFF
TRBV7-2	.	TRBJ1-2	few	TGTGCCAGCAGGTCAACCCCAACCCGCTATGGCTACACCTTC	CASRSTPTRYGYTF
TRBV7-2	.	TRBJ2-7	.	TGTGCCAGCAGCTTCCTCAGGGGCAGTTCCTACGAGCAGTACTTC	CASSFLRGSSYEQYF
TRBV2	TRBD1	TRBJ1-2	.	TGTGCCAGCAGTGAGGGGACAGGGGGATCCTATGGCTACACCTTC	CASSEGTGGSYGYTF
TRBV12-3/TRBV12-4	.	TRBJ2-3	many	TGTGCCAGCAGTTCAAGGCGGGGAGGCACAGATACGCAGTATTTT	CASSSRRGGTDTQYF
TRBV6-1	.	TRBJ1-2	.	TGTGCCAGCAGTCCGGACAGATGGAACTATGGCTACACCTTC	CASSPDRWNYGYTF
TRBV7-9	.	TRBJ1-1	.	TGTGCCAGCAACTCCAAACAGGGTGAAGCTTTCTTT	CASNSKQGEAFF
TRBV7-2	TRBD2	TRBJ2-1	.	TGTGCCAGCAGCGAATTGGGACTAGCTTACAATGAGCAGTTCTTC	CASSELGLAYNEQFF
TRBV30	.	TRBJ2-1	few	TGTGCCTGGTCCCTGACGGGCGGATACAATGAGCAGTTCTTC	CAWSLTGGYNEQFF
TRBV4-3	TRBD1	TRBJ2-1	many	TGCGCCAGCAGCTCGACGGGTTTCGGGACAGGGGCCTACAATGAGCAGTTCTTC	CASSSTGFGTGAYNEQFF
TRBV6-6	.	TRBJ2-5	many	TGTGCCAGCAGTTTTGGACACTCCTCCCGGGAGACCCAGTACTTC	CASSFGHSSRETQYF
TRBV3-1	.	TRBJ2-5	few	TGTGCCAGCAATGAGGGGCGGGAGACCCAGTACTTC	CASNEGRETQYF
TRBV30	.	TRBJ2-7	.	TGTGCCTGGAGGAGGGAGTCCTACGAGCAGTACTTC	CAWRRESYEQYF
TRBV12-3/TRBV12-4	TRBD1	TRBJ2-7	many	TGTGCCAGCAGGGGGACAGGGGAACACGAGCAGTACTTC	CASRGTGEHEQYF
TRBV21-1	.	TRBJ1-2	few	TGTGCCAGCAGCATCCAGGGTGGAGAGGACTATGGCTACACCTTC	CASSIQGGEDYGYTF
TRBV20-1	.	TRBJ1-5	many	TGCAGTGCTAGATCCCCTAGAGATCAGCCCCAGCATTTT	CSARSPRDQPQHF
TRBV15	.	TRBJ2-2	few	TGTGCCACCAGCAGAGATAAACGGGGGACCGGGGAGCTGTTTTTT	CATSRDKRGTGELFF
TRBV4-3	TRBD2	TRBJ2-2	.	TGCGCCAGCAGCCAAGTATTTAGCGGGACCAGAGGGATCGGGGAGCTGTTTTTT	CASSQVFSGTRGIGELFF